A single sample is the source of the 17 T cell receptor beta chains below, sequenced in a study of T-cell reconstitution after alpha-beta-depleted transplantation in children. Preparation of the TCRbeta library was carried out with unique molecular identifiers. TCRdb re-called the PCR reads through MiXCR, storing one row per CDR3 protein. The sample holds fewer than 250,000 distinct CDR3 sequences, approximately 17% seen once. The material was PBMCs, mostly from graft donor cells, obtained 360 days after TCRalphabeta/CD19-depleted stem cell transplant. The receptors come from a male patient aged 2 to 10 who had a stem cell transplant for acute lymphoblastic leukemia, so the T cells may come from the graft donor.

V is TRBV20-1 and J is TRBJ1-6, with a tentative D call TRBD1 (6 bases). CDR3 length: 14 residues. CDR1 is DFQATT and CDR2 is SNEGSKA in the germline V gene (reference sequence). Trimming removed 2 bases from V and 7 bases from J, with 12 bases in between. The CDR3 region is CSARRGYRNSPLHF. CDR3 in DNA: TGCAGTGCTAGAAGGGGGTATAGGAATTCACCCCTCCACTTT.

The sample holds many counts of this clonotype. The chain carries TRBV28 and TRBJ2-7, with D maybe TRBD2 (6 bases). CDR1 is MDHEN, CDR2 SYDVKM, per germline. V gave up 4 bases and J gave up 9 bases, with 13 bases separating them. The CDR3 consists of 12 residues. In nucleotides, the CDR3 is TGTGCCAGCAGTTCCCGACTAGGCGGGCAGTACTTC. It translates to CASSSRLGGQYF.

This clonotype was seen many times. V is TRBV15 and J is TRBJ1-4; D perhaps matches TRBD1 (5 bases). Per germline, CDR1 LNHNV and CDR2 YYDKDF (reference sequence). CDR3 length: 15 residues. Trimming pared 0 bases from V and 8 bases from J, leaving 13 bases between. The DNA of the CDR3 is TGTGCCACCAGCAGAGATGGGGGAAGCGGGGAAAAACTGTTTTTT. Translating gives CATSRDGGSGEKLFF. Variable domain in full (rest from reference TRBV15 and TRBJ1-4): DAMVIQNPRYQVTQFGKPVTLSCSQTLNHNVMYWYQQKSSQAPKLLFHYYDKDFNNEADTPDNFQSRRPNTSFCFLDIRSPGLGDTAMYLCATSRDGGSGEKLFFGSGTQLSVL.

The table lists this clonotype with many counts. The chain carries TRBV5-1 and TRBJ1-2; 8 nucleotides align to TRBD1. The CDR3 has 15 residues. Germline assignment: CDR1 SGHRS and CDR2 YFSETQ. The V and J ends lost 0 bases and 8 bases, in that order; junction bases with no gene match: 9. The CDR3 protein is CASSLDRGQDWGYTF. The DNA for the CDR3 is TGCGCCAGCAGCTTGGACAGGGGACAGGATTGGGGCTACACCTTC.

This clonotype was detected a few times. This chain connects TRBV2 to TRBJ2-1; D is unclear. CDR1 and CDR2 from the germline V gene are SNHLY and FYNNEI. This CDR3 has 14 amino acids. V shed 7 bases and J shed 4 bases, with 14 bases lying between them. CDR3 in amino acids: CASKPSYGYNEQFF. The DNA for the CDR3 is TGTGCCAGCAAGCCGTCCTACGGTTACAATGAGCAGTTCTTC.

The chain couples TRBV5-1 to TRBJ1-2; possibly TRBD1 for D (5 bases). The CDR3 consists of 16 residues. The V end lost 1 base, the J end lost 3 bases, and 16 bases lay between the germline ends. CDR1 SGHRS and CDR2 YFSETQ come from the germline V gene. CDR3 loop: CASSLYATEGDYGYTF. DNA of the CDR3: TGCGCCAGCAGCTTGTATGCGACAGAAGGAGACTATGGCTACACCTTC.

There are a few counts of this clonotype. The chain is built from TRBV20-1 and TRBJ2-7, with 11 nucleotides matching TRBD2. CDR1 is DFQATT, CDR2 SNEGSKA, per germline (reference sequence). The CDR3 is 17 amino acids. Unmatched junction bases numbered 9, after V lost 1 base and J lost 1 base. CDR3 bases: TGCAGTGCTAGAGTCATCGGGACTAGCGGAAATTCCTACGAGCAGTACTTC. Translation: CSARVIGTSGNSYEQYF.

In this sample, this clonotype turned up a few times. The CDR3 coding sequence is TGTGCCAGCAGCCCAGGACAACCACGCTCTGGAAACACCATATATTTT. Its translation is CASSPGQPRSGNTIYF. The V call is TRBV7-6, the J call TRBJ1-3; maybe TRBD1 (5 bases). The CDR3 length is 16 residues. The V end was cut by 5 bases, the J end by 0 bases, with 14 bases between. Germline V CDR1 and CDR2: SGHVS, FNYEAQ. Variable domain in full (rest from reference TRBV7-6 and TRBJ1-3): GAGVSQSPRYKVTKRGQDVALRCDPISGHVSLYWYRQALGQGPEFLTYFNYEAQQDKSGLPNDRFSAERPEGSISTLTIQRTEQRDSAMYRCASSPGQPRSGNTIYFGEGSWLTVV.

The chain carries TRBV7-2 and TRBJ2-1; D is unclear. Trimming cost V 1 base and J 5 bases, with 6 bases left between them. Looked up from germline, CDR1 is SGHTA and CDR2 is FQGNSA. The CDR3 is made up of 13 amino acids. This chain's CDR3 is CASSLDRDNEQFF. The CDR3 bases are TGTGCCAGCAGCTTAGACCGGGACAATGAGCAGTTCTTC.

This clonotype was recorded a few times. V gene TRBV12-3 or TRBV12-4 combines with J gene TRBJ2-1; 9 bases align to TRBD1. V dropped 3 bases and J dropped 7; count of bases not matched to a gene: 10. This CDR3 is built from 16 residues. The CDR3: CASSFGDRVEGNEQFF. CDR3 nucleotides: TGTGCCAGCAGTTTCGGGGACAGGGTCGAGGGGAATGAGCAGTTCTTC.

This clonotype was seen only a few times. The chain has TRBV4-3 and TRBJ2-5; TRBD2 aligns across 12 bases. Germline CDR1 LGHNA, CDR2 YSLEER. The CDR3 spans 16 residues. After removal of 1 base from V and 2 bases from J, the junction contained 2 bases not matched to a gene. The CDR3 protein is CASSQGTSGVQETQYF. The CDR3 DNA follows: TGCGCCAGCAGCCAAGGGACTAGCGGGGTACAAGAGACCCAGTACTTC.

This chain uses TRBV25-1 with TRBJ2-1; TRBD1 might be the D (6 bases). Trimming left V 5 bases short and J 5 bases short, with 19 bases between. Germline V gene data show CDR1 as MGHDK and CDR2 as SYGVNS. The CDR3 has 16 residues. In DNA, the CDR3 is TGTGCCAGCAGTTCTTTTGACACAGGGTCTCACAATGAGCAGTTCTTC. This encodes CASSSFDTGSHNEQFF. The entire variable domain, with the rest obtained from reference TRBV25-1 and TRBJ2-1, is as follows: EADIYQTPRYLVIGTGKKITLECSQTMGHDKMYWYQQDPGMELHLIHYSYGVNSTEKGDLSSESTVSRIRTEHFPLTLESARPSHTSQYLCASSSFDTGSHNEQFFGPGTRLTVL.

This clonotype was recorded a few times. CDR3 nucleotides: TGTGCCAGCACCCCAATTGGGGCCTCATACGAGCAGTACTTC. Translation gives CASTPIGASYEQYF. The chain combines TRBV7-9 with TRBJ2-7; perhaps TRBD1 as D (5 bases). V was pared by 7 bases and J by 4 bases, with 17 bases between. Per germline, CDR1 SEHNR and CDR2 FQNEAQ (reference sequence). The CDR3 has 14 amino acids.

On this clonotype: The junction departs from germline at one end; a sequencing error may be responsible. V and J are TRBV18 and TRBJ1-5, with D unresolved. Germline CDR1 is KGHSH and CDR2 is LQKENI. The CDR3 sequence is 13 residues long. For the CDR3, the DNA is TGTGCCAGCTCTCCACACGATAATCAGCCCCAGCATTTT. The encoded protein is CASSPHDNQPQHF. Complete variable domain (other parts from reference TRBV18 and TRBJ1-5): NAGVMQNPRHLVRRRGQEARLRCSPMKGHSHVYWYRQLPEEGLKFMVYLQKENIIDESGMPKERFSAEFPKEGPSILRIQQVVRGDSAAYFCASSPHDNQPQHFGDGTRLSIL.

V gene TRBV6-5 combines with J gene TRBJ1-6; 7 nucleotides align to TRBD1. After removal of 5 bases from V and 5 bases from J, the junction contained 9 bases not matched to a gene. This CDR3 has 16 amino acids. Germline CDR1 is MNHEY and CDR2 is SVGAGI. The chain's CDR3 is CASSNRGRGHNSPLHF. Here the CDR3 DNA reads TGTGCCAGCAGTAACAGGGGACGGGGCCATAATTCACCCCTCCACTTT.

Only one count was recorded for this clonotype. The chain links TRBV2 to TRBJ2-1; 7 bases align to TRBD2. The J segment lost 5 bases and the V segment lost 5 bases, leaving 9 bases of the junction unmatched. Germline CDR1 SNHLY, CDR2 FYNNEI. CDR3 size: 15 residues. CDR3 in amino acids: CASSFRGVYNNEQFF. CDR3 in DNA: TGTGCCAGCAGTTTCCGGGGGGTCTATAACAATGAGCAGTTCTTC.

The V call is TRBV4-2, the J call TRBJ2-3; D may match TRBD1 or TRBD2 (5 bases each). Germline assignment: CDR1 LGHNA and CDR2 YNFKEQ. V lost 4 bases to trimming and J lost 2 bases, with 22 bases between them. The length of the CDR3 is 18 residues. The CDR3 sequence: CASSLGFLSGLHTDTQYF. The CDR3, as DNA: TGTGCCAGCAGCCTCGGGTTCCTGTCGGGGCTCCACACAGATACGCAGTATTTT.